The 5 T cell receptor beta chains reported below all come from one sample, sequenced in a study of OX40 agonist ivuxolimab in advanced cancers. Repertoires were generated with immunoSEQ multiplex PCR, while TCRdb's copy carries only in-frame clones and drops some. The data contain about 66,000 clones, 70% to 90% of them singletons. This sample comprised CD4+ or CD8+ T cells sorted from blood, obtained in a trial of the OX40 agonist ivuxolimab. The source is an adult with an advanced solid tumor such as melanoma, head and neck, liver or kidney cancer.

DNA for the CDR3: TGCGCCAGCAGCAAACAGGACCGCTCCTACGAGCAGTACTTC. Protein: CASSKQDRSYEQYF. The chain employs TRBV5-1 and TRBJ2-7, with D possibly matching TRBD1 (5 bases). The germline V gene encodes CDR1 SGHRS and CDR2 YFSETQ. V was clipped by 4 bases and J by 0 bases, with 11 bases between them. The CDR3 runs to 14 residues. Looking up the rest from reference TRBV5-1 and TRBJ2-7 gives the full variable domain: KAGVTQTPRYLIKTRGQQVTLSCSPISGHRSVSWYQQTPGQGLQFLFEYFSETQRNKGNFPGRFSGRQFSNSRSEMNVSTLELGDSALYLCASSKQDRSYEQYFGPGTRLTVT.

The V call is TRBV28, the J call TRBJ2-1, with unresolved D. The CDR3 spans 15 residues. The V end was cut by 4 bases, the J end by 1 base, with 11 bases between. The germline CDR1 and CDR2 sequences are MDHEN and SYDVKM. The CDR3 nucleotides are TGTGCCAGCAGTTCTGGACGTGGATCCTACAATGAGCAGTTCTTC. It codes for CASSSGRGSYNEQFF.

The chain is built from TRBV5-8 and TRBJ1-1; possible D gene TRBD1, 6 bases. The length of the CDR3 is 14 residues. In germline, CDR1 is SGHTS, CDR2 YDEGEE. Trimming left V 5 bases short and J 4 bases short, with 15 bases between. CDR3 loop: CASSRPDRRTEAFF. CDR3 in DNA: TGTGCCAGCAGTCGCCCTGACAGGCGCACTGAAGCTTTCTTT.

This chain links TRBV27 with TRBJ1-1, with 10 bases matching TRBD1. The CDR3 totals 14 residues. After removal of 5 bases from V and 4 bases from J, the junction contained 4 bases not matched to a gene. Germline V gives CDR1 MNHEY, CDR2 SMNVEV (reference sequence). The CDR3 spells CASSRTGGGTEAFF. The CDR3 bases are TGTGCCAGCAGTAGGACAGGGGGGGGCACTGAAGCTTTCTTT.

V gene TRBV7-2 combines with J gene TRBJ2-2; the D is unclear. Trimming removed 2 bases from V and 1 base from J, with 5 bases in between. The CDR3 spans 14 residues. Germline-derived CDR1 and CDR2 are SGHTA and FQGNSA. The DNA for the CDR3 is TGTGCCAGCAGCTTATTGGTGAACACCGGGGAGCTGTTTTTT. It translates to CASSLLVNTGELFF.